Presented here are 22 T cell receptor beta chains from one specimen sequenced in a study of metastatic and nonmetastatic thyroid tumors. TCRdb re-called clones from the PCR reads using MiXCR. The sample has fewer than 40,000 clones; about 15% are singletons. No patient received treatment before thyroid surgery. Sequencing was carried out using blood. All receptors derive from a male donor with papillary thyroid cancer or a benign thyroid nodule (not recorded which). Some clones in this sample may be carry-over from other donors' samples.

This clone was detected only a few times. This rearrangement joins TRBV6-1 to TRBJ2-7; D may correspond to TRBD1 or TRBD2 (5 bases each). This CDR3 has 12 amino acids. Germline CDR1 reads MNHNS; CDR2 reads SASEGT. With 1 base removed from V and 4 bases from J, the gap between germline ends came to 5 bases. In DNA, the CDR3 is TGTGCCAGCAGTGAAGGGGGGTACGAGCAGTACTTC. Its translation is CASSEGGYEQYF.

This clone counts as medium-sized (0.01 to 0.1%). The rearrangement uses TRBV6-1 and TRBJ2-7; 7 bases map to TRBD2. V was pared by 5 bases and J by 5 bases, with 12 bases of the junction left unmatched. The CDR3 spans 15 residues. Germline CDR1 reads MNHNS; CDR2 reads SASEGT. The CDR3 sequence: CASSSPGEGINEQYF. CDR3 nucleotides: TGTGCCAGCAGTTCCCCGGGGGAGGGAATAAACGAGCAGTACTTC.

This clone has only a few counts. At one boundary the junction diverges from the germline segment, which might be a read error. V is TRBV20-1 and J is TRBJ2-1; no clear D gene. CDR1 is DFQATT and CDR2 is SNEGSKA in the germline V gene (reference sequence). There are 15 residues in the CDR3. DNA for the CDR3: TGCAGTGCAGCCCCATATAACCTCTACTACAGTGAGCAGTTCTTC. Its translation is CSAAPYNLYYSEQFF.

Many counts were recorded for this clone. The chain links TRBV7-2 to TRBJ1-1; D possibly corresponds to TRBD1 (6 bases). The V gene's germline CDR1 is SGHTA and CDR2 FQGNSA. V gave up 3 bases and J gave up 4 bases, with 12 bases separating them. The CDR3 extends over 14 amino acids. Written as DNA, the CDR3 is TGTGCCAGCAGCTTGAGGGGGGATGCCACTGAAGCTTTCTTT. It yields the protein CASSLRGDATEAFF. The whole variable domain, remainder taken from reference TRBV7-2 and TRBJ1-1, is GAGVSQSPSNKVTEKGKDVELRCDPISGHTALYWYRQSLGQGLEFLIYFQGNSAPDKSGLPSDRFSAERTGGSVSTLTIQRTQQEDSAVYLCASSLRGDATEAFFGQGTRLTVV.

This clone was counted once. The chain carries TRBV11-2 and TRBJ2-7; TRBD2 might be the D (5 bases). CDR3 length: 14 residues. Germline-derived CDR1 and CDR2 are SGHAT and FQNNGV. The V gene lost 1 base and the J gene lost 6 bases, with 13 bases spanning the gap. In DNA form, the CDR3 reads TGTGCCAGCAGCTTAGGAGTGGGAGTTGGCGAGCAGTACTTC. Its translation: CASSLGVGVGEQYF. The complete variable domain, with remaining parts taken from reference TRBV11-2 and TRBJ2-7, reads EAGVAQSPRYKIIEKRQSVAFWCNPISGHATLYWYQQILGQGPKLLIQFQNNGVVDDSQLPKDRFSAERLKGVDSTLKIQPAKLEDSAVYLCASSLGVGVGEQYFGPGTRLTVT.

This clone is judged medium-sized. The CDR3 reads CASSPGQGASYEQYF. The CDR3, as DNA: TGTGCCAGCAGTCCCGGACAGGGGGCATCCTACGAGCAGTACTTC. The chain combines TRBV2 with TRBJ2-7; 11 nucleotides agree with TRBD1. Germline V gene data show CDR1 as SNHLY and CDR2 as FYNNEI. The V gene end was trimmed by 5 bases and the J gene end by 1 base; junction bases not matched to a gene: 4. The CDR3 is made up of 15 amino acids.

The chain links TRBV4-1 to TRBJ1-2; D remains unclear. The germline gives CDR1 MGHRA, CDR2 YSYEKL. The CDR3 consists of 13 residues. V lost 0 bases and J lost 8, with 10 bases in between. The CDR3 here is CASSQDSFGGYTF. Written as DNA, the CDR3 is TGCGCCAGCAGCCAAGATAGTTTCGGGGGCTACACCTTC.

This clone has ten or more counts. The gene calls are TRBV10-3 and TRBJ1-1; a possible D gene is TRBD1 (6 bases). This CDR3 spans 17 amino acids. The germline gives CDR1 ENHRY, CDR2 SYGVKD. Trimming removed 0 bases at V and 4 bases at J, with 18 bases between. The CDR3 nucleotides are TGTGCCATCAGTGAGTCGGGGGGCGCAACGTCGGGCACTGAAGCTTTCTTT. Its protein product is CAISESGGATSGTEAFF.

This clone showed up many times. The chain uses TRBV10-2 and TRBJ1-3; 7 bases are a match to TRBD1. The CDR3 has 14 amino acids. V shed 10 bases and J 0 bases; nucleotides not matched to a gene: 6. Looked up from germline, CDR1 is WSHSY and CDR2 is SAAADI. The CDR3 sequence: CATSGQYSGNTIYF. The CDR3 coding sequence is TGCGCCACCTCGGGACAGTACTCTGGAAACACCATATATTTT.

This clone was recorded at least ten times. The genes are TRBV5-1 and TRBJ2-7; 11 nucleotides agree with TRBD2. The CDR3 sequence is 14 residues long. V was clipped by 4 bases and J by 2 bases; unmatched bases: 2. Germline CDR1 and CDR2: SGHRS and YFSETQ. This CDR3 reads CASSRLAGTYEQYF. CDR3 nucleotides: TGCGCCAGCAGCCGACTAGCGGGGACCTACGAGCAGTACTTC.

This clone was seen ten or more times. This chain uses TRBV18 with TRBJ2-2; TRBD2 aligns across 7 bases. The CDR3 is 15 residues long. Trimming took 8 bases from V and 7 from J; bases not matched to a gene: 13. The germline gives CDR1 KGHSH, CDR2 LQKENI. The CDR3 region is CASLLMREFIGELFF. The CDR3 DNA sequence: TGTGCCAGCCTACTAATGCGGGAGTTCATCGGGGAGCTGTTTTTT.

This clone was detected many times. J is TRBJ2-7 and V is TRBV6-2 or TRBV6-3; 8 bases fit TRBD2. The germline V gene has CDR1 MNHEY and CDR2 SVGEGT. The CDR3 covers 14 residues. V shed 6 bases and J 4 bases; nucleotides not matched to a gene: 8. CDR3 DNA sequence: TGTGCCAGCAGCCGGACAGCGGGAGCTTACGAGCAGTACTTC. This translates into CASSRTAGAYEQYF.

The J gene is TRBJ1-2, the V gene TRBV24-1; D gene unclear. Trimming took off 4 bases at V and 4 bases at J, with 9 bases between the two ends. Germline lookup yields CDR1 KGHDR and CDR2 SFDVKD. The CDR3 totals 13 residues. The DNA for the CDR3 is TGTGCCACCAGTGAGTGTGCTTTCTATGGCTACACCTTC. Translation: CATSECAFYGYTF.

This clone was seen at least ten times. The CDR3: CACTTSGNSYEQYF. The CDR3 bases are TGTGCCTGCACGACTAGCGGGAACTCCTACGAGCAGTACTTC. The genes are TRBV30 and TRBJ2-7; TRBD2 matches at 11 bases. Germline values: CDR1 GTSNPN, CDR2 SVGIG (reference sequence). This CDR3 has 14 amino acids. V trimming: 6 bases; J trimming: 0 bases; junction bases outside the gene matches: 4.

This clone was counted ten times or more. The genes are TRBV5-1 and TRBJ2-1; 14 nucleotides line up with TRBD2. The CDR3 is made up of 14 amino acids. CDR1 and CDR2 (germline): SGHRS, YFSETQ. Losses at the gene ends were 8 bases for V and 4 bases for J; bases not matched to a gene: 2. Here the CDR3 DNA reads TGCGCCAGTAGGACTAGCGGGGGGTACAATGAGCAGTTCTTC. It yields the protein CASRTSGGYNEQFF.

This clone was recorded many times. The rearrangement links TRBV19 to TRBJ1-4; 10 nucleotides match TRBD1. CDR1 and CDR2 (germline): LNHDA, SQIVND (reference sequence). The CDR3 totals 15 residues. Trimming at V came to 5 bases and at J to 8 bases, leaving 8 bases not matched to a gene. The CDR3 loop reads CASSPGQGLGEKLFF. CDR3 bases: TGTGCCAGTAGTCCGGGACAGGGGCTCGGCGAAAAACTGTTTTTT.

The chain carries TRBV11-2 and TRBJ2-7, with 7 bases matching TRBD1. The CDR3 spans 13 residues. V trimming: 3 bases; J trimming: 4 bases; junction bases outside the gene matches: 3. In germline, CDR1 is SGHAT, CDR2 FQNNGV. This CDR3 reads CASSFAGGYEQYF. The CDR3 coding sequence is TGTGCCAGCAGCTTCGCAGGGGGTTACGAGCAGTACTTC.

This clone was recorded at least ten times. The DNA of the CDR3 is TGTGCCAGCAGGAAAGACAGGGGAGAGACCCAGTACTTC. Translation: CASRKDRGETQYF. The chain has TRBV6-1 and TRBJ2-5; 8 bases agree with TRBD1. Germline V gene data show CDR1 as MNHNS and CDR2 as SASEGT. The CDR3 covers 13 residues. Trimming took 6 bases from V and 4 from J; bases not matched to a gene: 4.

There are many counts of this clone. The chain has TRBV4-1 and TRBJ1-3; no definite D call. The CDR3 loop spans 14 amino acids. V dropped 0 bases and J dropped 9 bases, with 12 bases sitting between them. In germline, CDR1 is MGHRA, CDR2 YSYEKL. CDR3: CASSQDRRWTTIYF. DNA for the CDR3: TGCGCCAGCAGCCAAGACAGACGTTGGACCACCATATATTTT.

There are many counts of this clone. The rearrangement joins TRBV19 to TRBJ2-3, with 11 bases that match TRBD2. CDR3 length: 15 residues. Germline V lookup: CDR1 LNHDA, CDR2 SQIVND (reference sequence). After removal of 4 bases from V and 4 bases from J, the junction contained 4 bases not matched to a gene. The CDR3 DNA reads as TGTGCCAGTAGTACGACTAGCGGGGAGGCAGATACGCAGTATTTT. Residues: CASSTTSGEADTQYF.

This clone was detected ten times or more. This sequence joins TRBV4-2 and TRBJ1-1, with D possibly matching TRBD1 (5 bases). Trimming shortened V by 2 bases and J by 4 bases, and 11 bases separated the two germline ends. Germline lookup yields CDR1 LGHNA and CDR2 YNFKEQ. CDR3 length: 14 residues. The CDR3 region is CASSQSSGPTEAFF. As DNA, the CDR3 is TGTGCCAGCAGCCAATCCTCGGGGCCCACTGAAGCTTTCTTT.

This clone came up many times. The gene calls are TRBV3-1 and TRBJ2-7, with D possibly TRBD1 on 5 matching bases. V shed 4 bases and J shed 6 bases, with 10 bases lying between them. Germline CDR1 is LGHDT and CDR2 is YNNKEL (reference sequence). CDR3 size: 12 residues. CDR3 region: CASSPQGGEQYF. Written as DNA, the CDR3 is TGTGCCAGCAGCCCGCAGGGTGGCGAGCAGTACTTC.